This TCR beta chain was observed in a study of blood T cell repertoires in COVID-19. Study context: Sources were T cells, B-cell-depleted T cells, or PBMCs; the material itself was cDNA or gDNA.

The germline V gene encodes CDR1 SGHNT and CDR2 YYREEE (reference sequence). This CDR3 has 17 residues. Trimming shortened V by 2 bases and J by 4 bases, and 19 bases separated the two germline ends. Repertoires were generated with immunoSEQ multiplex PCR, while TCRdb's copy carries only in-frame clones and drops some. The sample lists about 370,000 clones, more than 70% occurring once. The source material was peripheral blood. The chain couples TRBV5-4 to TRBJ1-3; D uncertain. The sequence came from a woman aged 30 to 39 with COVID-19, enrolled during active disease. In DNA form, the CDR3 reads TGTGCCAGCAGCTTTATCCCGGGGAGGGCACTCGGAAACACCATATATTTT. Protein sequence: CASSFIPGRALGNTIYF.